This TCR beta chain was captured in a study of regulatory T cells in long-lasting Graves disease. Time point defined: persistent/refractory GD, antithyroid drugs over 5 years with positive TRAb. From RNA extracted from PBMCs, the TCR library was made. The table lists this clonotype with many counts. Its target is unknown. Relying on iRepertoire HTBI primers and Arm-PCR of CDR3 regions, the team built TCR beta libraries. TCRdb re-called the multiplex PCR reads with MiXCR, one entry per CDR3 protein. The sample holds roughly 470,000 distinct CDR3 sequences; roughly 20% are singletons and the top ten take about 8.3%. Study results and limitations: Preferential use of TRBV28, TRBJ1-2 and TRBJ2-5 was seen in persistent disease. Persistent patients shared more public clonotypes (2,741) than newly diagnosed patients (under 1,000).

The CDR3 is 14 amino acids. Germline CDR1 and CDR2: DFQATT and SNEGSKA (reference sequence). Trimming cost V 3 bases and J 0 bases, with 9 bases left between them. The gene calls are TRBV20-1 and TRBJ1-5; D is unclear. The input for sequencing was peripheral blood mononuclear cells (PBMCs), taken when the disease was refractory, from a patient treated with antithyroid drugs. The TCR originated in a female donor with Graves disease. CDR3: CSASADYSNQPQHF. The CDR3 coding sequence is TGCAGTGCTAGTGCGGACTATAGCAATCAGCCCCAGCATTTT.